This paragraph covers one T cell receptor (beta chain) sequence. Its antigen is undetermined. Profiling relied on immunoSEQ multiplex PCR, and the TCRdb table lists in-frame clones only, not all of them. The repertoire includes 30,000 to 40,000 clones, about 90% of them detected once, and 3.6% sits in the top ten. The data were taken from a study of chemoradiotherapy in HPV16-positive cancers. Study-level points and caveats: Non-HPV-specific T cells did not expand in tumors during treatment, whereas candidate HPV-specific clones and E7-related motifs did. For HPV16-positive patients, expanding HPV-responsive T cells associated with longer recurrence-free survival. The functional HPV-specific definition rests on just a couple of HPV16-positive patients.

The receptor's source is a human donor with HPV-associated anogenital cancer. The sequenced sample was blood, obtained from a patient who underwent chemoradiotherapy.

The CDR3 coding sequence is TGTGCCAGCAGCCAAGATGAAGGACAGGGCATTGATTTTGGCTACACCTTC. Protein product: CASSQDEGQGIDFGYTF. V gene TRBV14 combines with J gene TRBJ1-2, with 8 bases matching TRBD1. The CDR3 is 17 residues long. Trimming removed 0 bases from V and 7 bases from J; junction bases left unmatched: 13. Germline CDR1 SGHDN, CDR2 FVKESK.